The 21 T cell receptor beta chains listed next were all sequenced from one sample in a study of blood T cell repertoires in COVID-19. This table comes from immunoSEQ multiplex PCR, and its TCRdb copy is limited to in-frame clones, with some not included. The top ten hold about 1.3% of the sample, which has some 69,000 clones, more than 90% seen once. The sequenced sample was peripheral blood. These receptors came from a man aged 55 to 69 with acute or convalescent COVID-19.

The rearrangement links TRBV24-1 to TRBJ1-5; 7 bases line up with TRBD1. Per germline, CDR1 KGHDR and CDR2 SFDVKD. V shed 5 bases, J shed 4 bases, and the junction held 7 bases outside the gene matches. There are 15 residues in the CDR3. CDR3 region: CATSGAGTVNQPQHF. DNA for the CDR3: TGTGCCACCAGTGGCGCCGGGACAGTGAATCAGCCCCAGCATTTT.

The chain uses TRBV5-1 and TRBJ1-1; the D gene is possibly TRBD1 (6 bases). There are 15 residues in the CDR3. Trimming took 4 bases from V and 1 from J, leaving 14 bases between them. Per germline, CDR1 SGHRS and CDR2 YFSETQ. CDR3 region: CASSPEETGNTEAFF. The CDR3 DNA is TGCGCCAGCAGCCCAGAAGAGACAGGGAACACTGAAGCTTTCTTT.

V is TRBV7-9 and J is TRBJ2-1, with a possible D match to TRBD2 (5 bases). CDR3 length equals 15 residues. Trimming took off 5 bases at V and 2 bases at J, with 13 bases between the two ends. Germline values: CDR1 SEHNR, CDR2 FQNEAQ (reference sequence). CDR3 sequence (DNA): TGTGCCAGCAGCCGTCTTAGCGAGACCTACAATGAGCAGTTCTTC. It translates to CASSRLSETYNEQFF.

This sequence joins TRBV7-2 and TRBJ2-7; D uncertain. Germline values: CDR1 SGHTA, CDR2 FQGNSA. This CDR3 contains 13 residues. Trimming left V 1 base short and J 2 bases short, with 6 bases between. The CDR3: CASSLDSAYEQYF. The CDR3 nucleotides read TGTGCCAGCAGCTTAGACAGTGCCTACGAGCAGTACTTC.

This clone showed up just once. This chain uses TRBV7-9 with TRBJ1-4, with 7 bases lining up with TRBD1. The junction had 6 bases not matched to a gene; V was cut back by 2 bases and J by 3 bases. The CDR3 sequence is 16 residues long. Germline CDR1 reads SEHNR; CDR2 reads FQNEAQ (reference sequence). The CDR3 DNA sequence: TGTGCCAGCAGCTTACCCGGACAGGCCTCTAATGAAAAACTGTTTTTT. Protein: CASSLPGQASNEKLFF.

This clone was detected only once. The chain recombines TRBV5-6 with TRBJ2-7; 7 bases map to TRBD2. This CDR3 comprises 17 residues. CDR1 SGHDT and CDR2 YYEEEE come from the germline V gene. Trimming took 1 base from V and 3 from J; bases not matched to a gene: 13. The CDR3 loop reads CASSLLFSREVGYEQYF. CDR3 bases: TGTGCCAGCAGCTTGCTCTTCAGTCGGGAGGTGGGCTACGAGCAGTACTTC.

This clone was detected only once. The DNA of the CDR3 is TGTGCCAGCAGCGTAGGACTAGCCGAAGACAATGAGCAGTTCTTC. Its protein product is CASSVGLAEDNEQFF. The V gene is TRBV9, the J gene TRBJ2-1; TRBD2 matches 7 bases. The CDR3 totals 15 residues. V lost 0 bases to trimming and J lost 5 bases; unmatched junction nucleotides: 5. CDR1 SGDLS and CDR2 YYNGEE come from the germline V gene.

The V call is TRBV6-1, the J call TRBJ1-2; the D gene is possibly TRBD1 (6 bases). The CDR3 is 13 amino acids. The V end was cut by 3 bases, the J end by 4 bases, with 9 bases between. Germline CDR1 MNHNS, CDR2 SASEGT. CDR3 sequence reads: CASSDGTFYGYTF. CDR3 coding DNA: TGTGCCAGCAGTGATGGGACATTCTATGGCTACACCTTC.

This clone showed up just a few times. This chain connects TRBV11-2 to TRBJ1-2, with 7 bases that match TRBD1. Germline V gives CDR1 SGHAT, CDR2 FQNNGV. V trimming: 3 bases; J trimming: 9 bases; junction bases outside the gene matches: 7. This CDR3 region has 13 residues. This CDR3 reads CASSLDRPISYTF. The CDR3 region has the DNA TGTGCCAGCAGCTTGGACAGGCCAATTAGCTACACCTTC.

This clone is a singleton in its sample. This chain uses TRBV6-6 with TRBJ2-7; TRBD2 aligns across 7 bases. Germline values: CDR1 MNHNY, CDR2 SVGAGI (reference sequence). CDR3 length: 16 residues. V gave up 5 bases and J gave up 0 bases; unmatched junction bases: 10. The CDR3 nucleotides are TGTGCCAGCAGTCCCCCCGGGACTATAAGCTCCTACGAGCAGTACTTC. The encoded protein is CASSPPGTISSYEQYF.

The rearrangement joins TRBV6-5 to TRBJ1-1; no firm D call. The CDR3 length is 15 residues. Deletions cut 1 base from V and 5 bases from J, with 14 bases between. Germline-derived CDR1 and CDR2 are MNHEY and SVGAGI. The CDR3: CASSYFSTGGTEAFF. In nucleotides, the CDR3 is TGTGCCAGCAGTTACTTTTCAACCGGAGGGACTGAAGCTTTCTTT.

The chain carries TRBV5-6 and TRBJ1-5; D may be TRBD1 (5 bases). The CDR3 covers 14 residues. CDR1 and CDR2 (germline): SGHDT, YYEEEE. V was cut by 0 bases and J by 2 bases, with 6 bases left in between. CDR3 DNA: TGTGCCAGCAGCTTGGGCAGGGGCAATCAGCCCCAGCATTTT. It encodes CASSLGRGNQPQHF.

Turning to this clone: Germline is not matched at one junction end, which may reflect a read error. V and J are TRBV5-1 and TRBJ1-4, with D unresolved. From germline, CDR1 is SGHRS and CDR2 YFSETQ. This CDR3 region has 16 residues. The CDR3 bases are TGCGCCAGCAGCCCGAGGCCAGCAGATGCGAATGGAAAACTGTTTTTT. It yields the protein CASSPRPADANGKLFF.

The chain carries TRBV14 and TRBJ2-7; D is perhaps TRBD2 (5 bases). The CDR3 spans 16 residues. Trimming stripped 4 bases from V and 4 bases from J, with 20 bases between. In germline, CDR1 is SGHDN, CDR2 FVKESK. CDR3 sequence: CASSPEGWRSGYEQYF. CDR3 DNA sequence: TGTGCCAGCAGCCCCGAAGGTTGGAGGTCAGGTTACGAGCAGTACTTC. Supplemented by reference TRBV14 and TRBJ2-7, the full variable domain reads EAGVTQFPSHSVIEKGQTVTLRCDPISGHDNLYWYRRVMGKEIKFLLHFVKESKQDESGMPNNRFLAERTGGTYSTLKVQPAELEDSGVYFCASSPEGWRSGYEQYFGPGTRLTVT.

The CDR3 region has the DNA TGTGCCAGCATTTTAATGGCCCGTTATGGCTACACCTTC. Its translation: CASILMARYGYTF. This chain uses TRBV2 with TRBJ1-2; D is unclear. CDR3 length: 13 residues. CDR1 and CDR2 (germline): SNHLY, FYNNEI. Trimming pared 7 bases from V and 5 bases from J, leaving 14 bases between.

This chain links TRBV2 with TRBJ2-5, with 9 positions matching TRBD1. CDR1 and CDR2 from the germline V gene are SNHLY and FYNNEI. V shed 1 base, J shed 4 bases, and the junction held 7 bases outside the gene matches. This CDR3 comprises 16 residues. CDR3 loop: CASSEGTGAPLETQYF. Here the CDR3 DNA reads TGTGCCAGCAGTGAAGGGACAGGGGCCCCCTTAGAGACCCAGTACTTC.

The gene calls are TRBV6-5 and TRBJ2-7; tentatively, D is TRBD2 (7 bases). Deletions cut 7 bases from V and 6 bases from J, with 10 bases between. Germline V gene sequence: CDR1 MNHEY, CDR2 SVGAGI. The CDR3 runs 11 residues. For the CDR3, the DNA is TGTGCCAGCATGGGGGGGCGCGAGCAGTACTTC. Protein sequence: CASMGGREQYF.

The gene calls are TRBV2 and TRBJ1-1, with a possible D match to TRBD1 (5 bases). The germline CDR1 and CDR2 sequences are SNHLY and FYNNEI. This CDR3 is built from 19 residues. The V end lost 1 base, the J end lost 0 bases, and 21 bases lay between the germline ends. The CDR3 region is CASSEGVIGGSIMNTEAFF. The CDR3 DNA is TGTGCCAGCAGTGAAGGGGTCATCGGGGGGTCTATAATGAACACTGAAGCTTTCTTT.

The rearrangement uses TRBV18 and TRBJ2-5; D ambiguous. CDR1 is KGHSH, CDR2 LQKENI, per germline. This CDR3 region has 14 residues. Trimming stripped 0 bases from V and 1 base from J, with 6 bases between. The CDR3: CASSPPNIQETQYF. The CDR3 DNA reads as TGTGCCAGCTCACCACCTAATATCCAAGAGACCCAGTACTTC.

This clone was found a few times. The chain combines TRBV28 with TRBJ1-1; D call uncertain. CDR3 length equals 13 residues. V was trimmed by 3 bases and J by 1 base, leaving 6 bases between them. CDR1 and CDR2 from the germline V gene are MDHEN and SYDVKM. This CDR3 reads CASSFAENTEAFF. CDR3 DNA sequence: TGTGCCAGCAGTTTTGCGGAGAACACTGAAGCTTTCTTT.

The chain couples TRBV11-2 to TRBJ2-1, with TRBD1 matching over 10 bases. The germline V gene encodes CDR1 SGHAT and CDR2 FQNNGV. This CDR3 has 14 residues. Trimming cost V 4 bases and J 8 bases; bases outside gene matches: 5. The CDR3 nucleotides are TGTGCCAGCAGCTCGACAGGGGGCCCTCATGAGCAGTTCTTC. Its translation: CASSSTGGPHEQFF.